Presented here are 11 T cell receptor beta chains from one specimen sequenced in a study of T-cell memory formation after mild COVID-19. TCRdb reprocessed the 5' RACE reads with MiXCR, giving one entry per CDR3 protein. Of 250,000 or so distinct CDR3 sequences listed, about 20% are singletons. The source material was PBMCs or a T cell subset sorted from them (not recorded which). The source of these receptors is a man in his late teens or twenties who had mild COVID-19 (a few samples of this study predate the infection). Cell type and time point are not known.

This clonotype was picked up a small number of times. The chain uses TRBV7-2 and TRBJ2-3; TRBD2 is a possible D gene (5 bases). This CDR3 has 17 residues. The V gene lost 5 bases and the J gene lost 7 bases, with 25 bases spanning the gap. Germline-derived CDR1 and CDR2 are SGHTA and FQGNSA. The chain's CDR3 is CASSPSAASIGRNTQYF. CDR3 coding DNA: TGTGCCAGCAGCCCCTCAGCGGCATCAATTGGCCGGAATACGCAGTATTTT.

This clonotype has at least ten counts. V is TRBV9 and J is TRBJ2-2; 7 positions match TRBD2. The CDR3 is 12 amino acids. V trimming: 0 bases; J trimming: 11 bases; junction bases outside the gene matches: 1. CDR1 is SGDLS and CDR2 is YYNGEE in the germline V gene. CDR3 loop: CASSVAGGELFF. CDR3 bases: TGTGCCAGCAGCGTAGCGGGGGGAGAGCTGTTTTTT. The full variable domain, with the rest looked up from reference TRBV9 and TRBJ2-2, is DSGVTQTPKHLITATGQRVTLRCSPRSGDLSVYWYQQSLDQGLQFLIQYYNGEERAKGNILERFSAQQFPDLHSELNLSSLELGDSALYFCASSVAGGELFFGEGSRLTVL.

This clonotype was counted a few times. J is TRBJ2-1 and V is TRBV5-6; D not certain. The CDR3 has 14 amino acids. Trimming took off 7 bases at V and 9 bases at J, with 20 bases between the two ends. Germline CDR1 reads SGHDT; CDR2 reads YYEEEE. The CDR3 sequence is CASLPTGQKGEQFF. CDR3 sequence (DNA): TGTGCCAGCCTCCCAACTGGGCAGAAGGGTGAGCAGTTCTTC.

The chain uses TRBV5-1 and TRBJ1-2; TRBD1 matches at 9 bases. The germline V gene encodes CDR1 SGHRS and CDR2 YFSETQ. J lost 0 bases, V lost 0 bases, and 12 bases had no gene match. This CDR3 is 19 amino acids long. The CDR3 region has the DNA TGCGCCAGCAGCTTGGCGGGACCGGGACAGGGTCGAGCTAACTATGGCTACACCTTC. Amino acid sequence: CASSLAGPGQGRANYGYTF.

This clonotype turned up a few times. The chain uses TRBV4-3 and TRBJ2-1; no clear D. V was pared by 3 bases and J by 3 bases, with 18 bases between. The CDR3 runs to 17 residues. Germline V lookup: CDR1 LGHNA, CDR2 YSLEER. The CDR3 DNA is TGCGCCAGCAGCCATAGATACAGTACTGGGGACTACAATGAGCAGTTCTTC. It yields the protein CASSHRYSTGDYNEQFF.

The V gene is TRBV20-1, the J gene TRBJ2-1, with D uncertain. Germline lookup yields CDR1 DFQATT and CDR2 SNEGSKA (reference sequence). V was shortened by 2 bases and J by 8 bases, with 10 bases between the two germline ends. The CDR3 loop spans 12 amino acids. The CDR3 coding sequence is TGCAGTGCTAGATGGGGTGGGGATGAGCAGTTCTTC. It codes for CSARWGGDEQFF.

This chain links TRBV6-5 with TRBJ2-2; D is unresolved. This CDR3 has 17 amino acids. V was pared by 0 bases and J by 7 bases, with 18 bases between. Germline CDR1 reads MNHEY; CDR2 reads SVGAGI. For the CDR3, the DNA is TGTGCCAGCAGTTACTCGACCAACTACCTGTTTGGCGGGGAGCTGTTTTTT. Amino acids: CASSYSTNYLFGGELFF.

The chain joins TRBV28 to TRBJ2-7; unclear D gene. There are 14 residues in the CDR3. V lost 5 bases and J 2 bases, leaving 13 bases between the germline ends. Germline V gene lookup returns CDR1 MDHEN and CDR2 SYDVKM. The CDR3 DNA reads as TGTGCCAGCAGTCCTAATTTTTTAACCTACGAGCAGTACTTC. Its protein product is CASSPNFLTYEQYF.

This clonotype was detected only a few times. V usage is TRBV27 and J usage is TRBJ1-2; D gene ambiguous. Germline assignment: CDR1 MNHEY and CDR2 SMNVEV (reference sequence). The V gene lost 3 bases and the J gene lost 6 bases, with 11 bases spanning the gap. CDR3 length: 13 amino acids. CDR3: CASSFGQYDGYTF. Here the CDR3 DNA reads TGTGCCAGCAGTTTTGGGCAATATGATGGCTACACCTTC.

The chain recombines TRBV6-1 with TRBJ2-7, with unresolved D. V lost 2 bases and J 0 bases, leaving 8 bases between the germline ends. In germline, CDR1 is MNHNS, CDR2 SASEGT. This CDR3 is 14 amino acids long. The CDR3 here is CASSEYAFSYEQYF. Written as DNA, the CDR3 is TGTGCCAGCAGTGAATACGCTTTCTCCTACGAGCAGTACTTC.

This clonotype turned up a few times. The CDR3: CASSEGAGPYEQYV. Written as DNA, the CDR3 is TGTGCCAGTAGTGAGGGGGCAGGACCCTACGAGCAGTACGTC. The chain employs TRBV19 and TRBJ2-7; 7 nucleotides align to TRBD1. The CDR3 is made up of 14 amino acids. Trimming took 5 bases from V and 2 from J; bases not matched to a gene: 6. CDR1 and CDR2 (germline): LNHDA, SQIVND (reference sequence).